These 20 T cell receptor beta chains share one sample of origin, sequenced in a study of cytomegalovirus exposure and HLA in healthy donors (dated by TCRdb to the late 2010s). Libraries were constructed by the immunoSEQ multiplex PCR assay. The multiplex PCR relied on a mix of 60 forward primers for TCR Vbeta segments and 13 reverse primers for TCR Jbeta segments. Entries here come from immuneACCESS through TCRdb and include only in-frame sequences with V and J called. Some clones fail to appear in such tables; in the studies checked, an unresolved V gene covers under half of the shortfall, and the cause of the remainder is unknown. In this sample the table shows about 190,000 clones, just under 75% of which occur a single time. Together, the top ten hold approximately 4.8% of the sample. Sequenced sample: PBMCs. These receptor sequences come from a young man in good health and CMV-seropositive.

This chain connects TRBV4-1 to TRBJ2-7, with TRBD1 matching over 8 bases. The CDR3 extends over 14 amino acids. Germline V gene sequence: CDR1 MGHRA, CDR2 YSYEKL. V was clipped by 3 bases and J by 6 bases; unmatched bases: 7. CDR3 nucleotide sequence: TGCGCCAGCAGCCACCCTTTACAGGGGGGCGAGCAGTACTTC. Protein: CASSHPLQGGEQYF.

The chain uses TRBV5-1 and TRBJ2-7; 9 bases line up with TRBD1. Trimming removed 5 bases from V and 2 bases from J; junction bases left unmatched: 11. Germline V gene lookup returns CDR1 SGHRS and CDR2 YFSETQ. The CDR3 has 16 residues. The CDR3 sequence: CASRTLGTGSPYEQYF. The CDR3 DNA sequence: TGCGCCAGCAGGACTCTGGGGACAGGGAGCCCCTACGAGCAGTACTTC.

The CDR3 sequence: CASSRDHKNIQYF. The CDR3 DNA sequence: TGTGCCAGTAGTAGAGACCACAAAAACATTCAGTACTTC. The chain couples TRBV19 to TRBJ2-4, with D hard to call. This CDR3 is built from 13 residues. Per germline, CDR1 LNHDA and CDR2 SQIVND (reference sequence). The germline V and J ends were trimmed by 4 bases and 3 bases, with 7 bases remaining between them.

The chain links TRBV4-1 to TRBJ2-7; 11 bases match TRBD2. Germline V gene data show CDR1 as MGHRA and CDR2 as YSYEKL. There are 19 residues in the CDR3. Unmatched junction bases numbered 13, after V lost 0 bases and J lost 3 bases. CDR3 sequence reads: CASSQEILASGRKNYEQYF. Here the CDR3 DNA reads TGCGCCAGCAGCCAAGAAATCCTGGCTAGCGGGAGGAAAAACTACGAGCAGTACTTC.

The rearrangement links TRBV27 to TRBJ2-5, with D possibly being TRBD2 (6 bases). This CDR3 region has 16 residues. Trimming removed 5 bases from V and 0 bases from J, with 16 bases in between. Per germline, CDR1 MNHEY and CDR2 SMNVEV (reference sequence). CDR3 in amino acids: CASSAEPPGDQETQYF. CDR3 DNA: TGTGCCAGCAGTGCAGAACCCCCGGGGGACCAAGAGACCCAGTACTTC.

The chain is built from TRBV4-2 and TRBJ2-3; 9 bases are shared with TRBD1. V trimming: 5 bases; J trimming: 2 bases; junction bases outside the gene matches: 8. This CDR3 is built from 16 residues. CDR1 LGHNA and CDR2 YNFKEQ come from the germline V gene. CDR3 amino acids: CASSGRDRAYTDTQYF. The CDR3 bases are TGTGCCAGCAGCGGAAGGGACAGGGCCTACACAGATACGCAGTATTTT.

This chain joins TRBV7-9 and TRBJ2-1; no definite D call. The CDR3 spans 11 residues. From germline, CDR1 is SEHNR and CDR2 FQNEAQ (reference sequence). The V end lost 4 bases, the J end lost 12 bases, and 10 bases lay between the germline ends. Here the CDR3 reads CASSSQVGQFF. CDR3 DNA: TGTGCCAGCAGCTCCCAGGTTGGGCAGTTCTTC.

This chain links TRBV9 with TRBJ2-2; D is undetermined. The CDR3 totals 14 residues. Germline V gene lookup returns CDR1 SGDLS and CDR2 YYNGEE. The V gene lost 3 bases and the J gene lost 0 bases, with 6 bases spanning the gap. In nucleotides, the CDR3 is TGTGCCAGCAGCGACGGTGCGAACACCGGGGAGCTGTTTTTT. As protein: CASSDGANTGELFF.

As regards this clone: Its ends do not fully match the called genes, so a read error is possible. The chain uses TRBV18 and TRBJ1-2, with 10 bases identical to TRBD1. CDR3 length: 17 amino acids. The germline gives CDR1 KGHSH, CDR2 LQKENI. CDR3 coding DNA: TGTGCCAGCTCTCCACGACAGGGGGCAACGGAGATGGGTGGCTACACCTTC. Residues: CASSPRQGATEMGGYTF.

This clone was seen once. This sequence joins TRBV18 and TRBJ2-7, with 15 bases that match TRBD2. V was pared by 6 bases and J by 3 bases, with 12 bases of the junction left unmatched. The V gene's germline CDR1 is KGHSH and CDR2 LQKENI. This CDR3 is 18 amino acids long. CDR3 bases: TGTGCCAGCTCGGGGGGACTAGCGGGGGGCCACTTTGACTACGAGCAGTACTTC. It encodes CASSGGLAGGHFDYEQYF.

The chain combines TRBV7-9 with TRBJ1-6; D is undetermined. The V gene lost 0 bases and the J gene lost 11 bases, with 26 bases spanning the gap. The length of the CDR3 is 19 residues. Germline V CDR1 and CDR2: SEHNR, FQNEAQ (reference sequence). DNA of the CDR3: TGTGCCAGCAGCTTAGCTGGTCTTTGGGAGATTGAGACCACGGCACCCCTCCACTTT. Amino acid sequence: CASSLAGLWEIETTAPLHF.

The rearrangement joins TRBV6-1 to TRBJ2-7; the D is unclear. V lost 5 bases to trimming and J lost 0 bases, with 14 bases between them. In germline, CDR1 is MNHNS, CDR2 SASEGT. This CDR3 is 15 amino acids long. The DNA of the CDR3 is TGTGCCAGCAGTCCATTTGGGCGAAGCTCCTACGAGCAGTACTTC. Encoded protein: CASSPFGRSSYEQYF.

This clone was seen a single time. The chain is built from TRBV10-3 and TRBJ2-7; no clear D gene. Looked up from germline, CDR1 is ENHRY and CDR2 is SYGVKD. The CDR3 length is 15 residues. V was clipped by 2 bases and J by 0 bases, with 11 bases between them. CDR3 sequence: CAISEAFWSSYEQYF. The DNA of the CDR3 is TGTGCCATCAGTGAGGCTTTTTGGAGCTCCTACGAGCAGTACTTC.

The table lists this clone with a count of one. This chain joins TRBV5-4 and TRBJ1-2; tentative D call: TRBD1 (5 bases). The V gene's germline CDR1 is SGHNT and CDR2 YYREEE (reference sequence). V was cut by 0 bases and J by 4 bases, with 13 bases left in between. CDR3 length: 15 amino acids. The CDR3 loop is CASSLELAGSYGYTF. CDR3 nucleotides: TGTGCCAGCAGCTTGGAGCTGGCAGGGTCCTATGGCTACACCTTC.

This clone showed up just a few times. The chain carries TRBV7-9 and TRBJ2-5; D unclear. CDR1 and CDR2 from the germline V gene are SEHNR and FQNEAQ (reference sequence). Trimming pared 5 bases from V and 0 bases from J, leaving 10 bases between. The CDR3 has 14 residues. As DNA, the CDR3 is TGTGCCAGCAGCAAGCCTCTATACCAAGAGACCCAGTACTTC. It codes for CASSKPLYQETQYF.

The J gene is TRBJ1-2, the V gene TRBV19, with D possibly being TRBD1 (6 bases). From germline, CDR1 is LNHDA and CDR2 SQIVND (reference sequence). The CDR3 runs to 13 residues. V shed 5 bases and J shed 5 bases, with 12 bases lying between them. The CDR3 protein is CASSRDRRYGYTF. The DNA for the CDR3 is TGTGCCAGTAGTCGCGACAGGAGATATGGCTACACCTTC.

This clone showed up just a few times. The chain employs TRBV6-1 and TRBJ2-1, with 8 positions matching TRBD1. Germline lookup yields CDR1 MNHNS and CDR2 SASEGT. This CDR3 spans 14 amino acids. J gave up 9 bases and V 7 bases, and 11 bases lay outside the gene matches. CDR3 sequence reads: CASIERTGWGEQFF. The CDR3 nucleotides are TGTGCCAGCATCGAAAGGACAGGGTGGGGTGAGCAGTTCTTC.

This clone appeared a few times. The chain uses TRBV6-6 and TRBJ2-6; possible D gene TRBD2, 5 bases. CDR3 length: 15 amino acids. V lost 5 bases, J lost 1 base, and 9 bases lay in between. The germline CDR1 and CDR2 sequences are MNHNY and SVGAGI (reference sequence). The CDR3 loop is CASSPGNSGANVLTF. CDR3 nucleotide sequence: TGTGCCAGCAGTCCCGGGAATTCTGGGGCCAACGTCCTGACTTTC.

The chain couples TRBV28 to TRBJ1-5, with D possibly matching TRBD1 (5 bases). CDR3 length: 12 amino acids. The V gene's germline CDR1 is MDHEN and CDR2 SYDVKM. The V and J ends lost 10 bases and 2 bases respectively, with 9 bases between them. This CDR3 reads CAIQVGNQPQHF. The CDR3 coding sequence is TGTGCCATACAGGTCGGCAATCAGCCCCAGCATTTT.

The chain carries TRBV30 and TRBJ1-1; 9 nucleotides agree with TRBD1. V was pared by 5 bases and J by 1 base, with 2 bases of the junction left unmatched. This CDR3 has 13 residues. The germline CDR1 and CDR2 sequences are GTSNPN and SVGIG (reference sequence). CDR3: CAWGTGTNTEAFF. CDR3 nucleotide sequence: TGTGCCTGGGGGACAGGGACGAACACTGAAGCTTTCTTT.